A selection of T cell receptor beta chains follows, all from one sample in a study of T cells in Graves' hyperthyroidism and ophthalmopathy. TCRdb ran MiXCR on the multiplex PCR reads and lists one entry per CDR3 protein. Of a few hundred thousand distinct CDR3 sequences in the sample, around 20% were seen once. The sample comprised blood. The source is a man between 18 and 29 years old with Graves' ophthalmopathy. Both conserved end residues are part of each CDR3. Each record gives: CDR3 protein, V gene.

cdr3_aa: CASSIGQDSYEQYF; v_call: TRBV19
cdr3_aa: CSASRRGTGGYTF; v_call: TRBV20-1
cdr3_aa: CASRGSLGGPNYEQYF; v_call: TRBV6-1
cdr3_aa: CASNLGGGAVEAFF; v_call: TRBV19
cdr3_aa: CASISGGAPTPNEQFF; v_call: TRBV10-2
cdr3_aa: CASSIVQANSPLHF; v_call: TRBV11-2
cdr3_aa: CASTGVMGKPYEQYF; v_call: TRBV6-1
cdr3_aa: CASSLVYRGTNYGYTF; v_call: TRBV7-9
cdr3_aa: CASSEPGLYEQYF; v_call: TRBV25-1
cdr3_aa: CASSAQGYGYTF; v_call: TRBV9
cdr3_aa: CSASSGTLPNEQFF; v_call: TRBV20-1
cdr3_aa: CASSPERGTPGELFF; v_call: TRBV12-3/TRBV12-4
cdr3_aa: CASSWAGVETQYF; v_call: TRBV11-1
cdr3_aa: CASSYSSGDTIYF; v_call: TRBV6-5
cdr3_aa: CASSQGWGSNQPQHF; v_call: TRBV3-1
cdr3_aa: CASSWSRGSDTEAFF; v_call: TRBV5-1
cdr3_aa: CASSYNREETQCF; v_call: TRBV6-5
cdr3_aa: CAQGNSKSSYEQYF; v_call: TRBV10-1
cdr3_aa: CASSPPGDVYGYTF; v_call: TRBV4-1
cdr3_aa: CASSEALVWGPFRETQYF; v_call: TRBV6-1
cdr3_aa: CASSLSGDGRGSYNEQFF; v_call: TRBV5-1
cdr3_aa: CASRTTPYNEQFF; v_call: TRBV12-3/TRBV12-4
cdr3_aa: CASSSRTGGTDTEAFF; v_call: TRBV7-3
cdr3_aa: CASIGQGVSEAFF; v_call: TRBV2
cdr3_aa: CASSLRLQAFF; v_call: TRBV28
cdr3_aa: CASSFARGEYNEQFF; v_call: TRBV27
cdr3_aa: CASSFRPGQGAEAFF; v_call: TRBV7-9
cdr3_aa: CASSPDGILNQPQHF; v_call: TRBV4-1
cdr3_aa: CSVRTGSSEQYF; v_call: TRBV29-1
cdr3_aa: CASSLRNSYGYTF; v_call: TRBV12-3/TRBV12-4
cdr3_aa: CASSFSGGQPQHF; v_call: TRBV28
cdr3_aa: CASVDSIYEKLFF; v_call: TRBV6-1
cdr3_aa: CASSVEPKGEAFF; v_call: TRBV9
cdr3_aa: CASGDRKGDNQPQHF; v_call: TRBV28
cdr3_aa: CASSEALTLSSYEQYF; v_call: TRBV2
cdr3_aa: CASSSAGSYNEQFF; v_call: TRBV5-1
cdr3_aa: CASSVGTASSPLHF; v_call: TRBV9
cdr3_aa: CASSQDPAQPQHF; v_call: TRBV4-1
cdr3_aa: CASSLRDTHSGHEQFF; v_call: TRBV5-1
cdr3_aa: CASTPVVNYGYTF; v_call: TRBV19
cdr3_aa: CASSTQGGTNEKLFF; v_call: TRBV4-1
cdr3_aa: CASSLTRDSPLHF; v_call: TRBV7-9
cdr3_aa: CASSQDLYSFSGANVLTF; v_call: TRBV4-2
cdr3_aa: CASSQDRAYNEQFF; v_call: TRBV14
cdr3_aa: CSARLDGGTEAFF; v_call: TRBV20-1
cdr3_aa: CASSRPGTGANNEQFF; v_call: TRBV28
cdr3_aa: CASSMGQAPTEAFF; v_call: TRBV7-3
cdr3_aa: CASSLGGLQPQHF; v_call: TRBV5-8
cdr3_aa: CASSLDQGSTEAFF; v_call: TRBV7-2
cdr3_aa: CASSPGTGDNSPLHF; v_call: TRBV18
cdr3_aa: CSARGLGAKNIQYF; v_call: TRBV20-1
cdr3_aa: CASSPGQGDLSEQYF; v_call: TRBV6-1
cdr3_aa: CASSLAGSYGYTF; v_call: TRBV7-9
cdr3_aa: CASSIGDRGPYNEQFF; v_call: TRBV7-3